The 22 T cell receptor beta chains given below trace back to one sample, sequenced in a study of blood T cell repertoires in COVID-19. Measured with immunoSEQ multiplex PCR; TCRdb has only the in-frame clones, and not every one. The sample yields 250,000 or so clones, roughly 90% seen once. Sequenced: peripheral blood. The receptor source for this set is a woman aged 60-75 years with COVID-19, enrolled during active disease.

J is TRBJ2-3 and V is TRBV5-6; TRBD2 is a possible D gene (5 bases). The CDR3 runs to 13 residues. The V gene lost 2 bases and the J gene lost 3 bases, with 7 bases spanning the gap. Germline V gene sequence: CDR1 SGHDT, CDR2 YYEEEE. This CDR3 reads CASSFGVTDTQYF. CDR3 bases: TGTGCCAGCAGCTTCGGGGTAACAGATACGCAGTATTTT.

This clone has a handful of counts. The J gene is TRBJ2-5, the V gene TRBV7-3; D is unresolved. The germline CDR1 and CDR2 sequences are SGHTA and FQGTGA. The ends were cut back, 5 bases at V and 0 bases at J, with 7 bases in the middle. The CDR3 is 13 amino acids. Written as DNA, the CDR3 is TGTGCCAGCAGCACTATATACCAAGAGACCCAGTACTTC. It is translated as CASSTIYQETQYF.

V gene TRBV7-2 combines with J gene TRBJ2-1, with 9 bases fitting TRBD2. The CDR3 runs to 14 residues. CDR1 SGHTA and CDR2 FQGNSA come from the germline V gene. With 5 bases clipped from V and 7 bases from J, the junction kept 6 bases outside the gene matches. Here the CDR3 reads CASSPGGLANEQFF. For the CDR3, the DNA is TGTGCCAGCAGCCCGGGGGGACTAGCTAATGAGCAGTTCTTC.

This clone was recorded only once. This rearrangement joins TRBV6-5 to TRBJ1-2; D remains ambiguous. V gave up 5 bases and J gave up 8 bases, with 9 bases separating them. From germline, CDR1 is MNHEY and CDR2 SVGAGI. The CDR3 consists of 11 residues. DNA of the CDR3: TGTGCCAGCAGTACGGGAAGGGGCTACACCTTC. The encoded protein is CASSTGRGYTF.

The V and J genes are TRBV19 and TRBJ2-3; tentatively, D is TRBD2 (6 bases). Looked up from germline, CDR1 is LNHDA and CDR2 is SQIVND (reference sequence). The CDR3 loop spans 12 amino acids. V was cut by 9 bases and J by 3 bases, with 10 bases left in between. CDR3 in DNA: TGTGCCAGCAGGACTAATACAGATACGCAGTATTTT. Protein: CASRTNTDTQYF.

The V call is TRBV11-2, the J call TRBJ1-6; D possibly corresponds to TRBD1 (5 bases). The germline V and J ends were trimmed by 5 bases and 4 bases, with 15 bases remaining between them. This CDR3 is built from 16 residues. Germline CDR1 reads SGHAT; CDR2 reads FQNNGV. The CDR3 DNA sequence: TGTGCCAGCAGCACCTTGGGGCGGGGATATAATTCACCCCTCCACTTT. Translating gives CASSTLGRGYNSPLHF.

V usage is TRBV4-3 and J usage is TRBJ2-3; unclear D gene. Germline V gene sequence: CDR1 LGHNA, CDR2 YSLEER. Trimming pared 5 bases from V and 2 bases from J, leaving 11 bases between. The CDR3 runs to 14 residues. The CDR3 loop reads CASSSVRSTDTQYF. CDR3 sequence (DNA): TGCGCCAGCAGCTCCGTGCGTTCCACAGATACGCAGTATTTT.

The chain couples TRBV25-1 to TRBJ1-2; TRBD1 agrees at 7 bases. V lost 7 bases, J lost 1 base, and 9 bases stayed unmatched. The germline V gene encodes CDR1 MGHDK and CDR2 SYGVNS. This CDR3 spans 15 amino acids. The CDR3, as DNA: TGTGCCAGCACGGAAGGGGGCACCAATAACTATGGCTACACCTTC. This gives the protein CASTEGGTNNYGYTF.

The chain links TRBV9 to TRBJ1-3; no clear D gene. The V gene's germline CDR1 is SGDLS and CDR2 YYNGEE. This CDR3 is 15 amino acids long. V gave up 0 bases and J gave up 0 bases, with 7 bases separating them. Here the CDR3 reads CASSVAAVSGNTIYF. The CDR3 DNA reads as TGTGCCAGCAGCGTAGCTGCGGTCTCTGGAAACACCATATATTTT.

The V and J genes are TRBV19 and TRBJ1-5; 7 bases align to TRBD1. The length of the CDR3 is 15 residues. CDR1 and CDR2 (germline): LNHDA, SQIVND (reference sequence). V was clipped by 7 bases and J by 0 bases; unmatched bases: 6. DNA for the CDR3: TGTGCCAGTACTCTCAGGGGGTATAGCAATCAGCCCCAGCATTTT. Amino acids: CASTLRGYSNQPQHF.

CDR3 sequence (DNA): TGCGCCAGCAGCCGCCTCCCACCAGTGGAGTCGGCAACTAATGAAAAACTGTTTTTT. The encoded protein is CASSRLPPVESATNEKLFF. This rearrangement joins TRBV4-1 to TRBJ1-4; D call uncertain. The germline CDR1 and CDR2 sequences are MGHRA and YSYEKL. The CDR3 sequence is 19 residues long. Trimming removed 4 bases at V and 0 bases at J, with 21 bases between.

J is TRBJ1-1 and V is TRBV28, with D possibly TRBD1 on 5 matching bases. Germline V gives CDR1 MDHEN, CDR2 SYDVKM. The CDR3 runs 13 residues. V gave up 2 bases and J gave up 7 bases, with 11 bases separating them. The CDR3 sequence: CASSLNGGVEAFF. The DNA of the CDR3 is TGTGCCAGCAGTTTAAACGGAGGGGTTGAAGCTTTCTTT.

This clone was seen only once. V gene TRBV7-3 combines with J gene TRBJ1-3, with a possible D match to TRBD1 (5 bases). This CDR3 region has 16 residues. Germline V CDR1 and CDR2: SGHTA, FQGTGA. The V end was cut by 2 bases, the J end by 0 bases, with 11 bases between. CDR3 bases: TGTGCCAGCAGCTTATCAGGGCCTAACTCTGGAAACACCATATATTTT. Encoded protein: CASSLSGPNSGNTIYF.

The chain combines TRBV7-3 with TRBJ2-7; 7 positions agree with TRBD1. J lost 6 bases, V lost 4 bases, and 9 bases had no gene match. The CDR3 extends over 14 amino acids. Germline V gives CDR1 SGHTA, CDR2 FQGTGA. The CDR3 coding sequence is TGTGCCAGCAGCTCCTACCCATGGACAGGCGAGCAGTACTTC. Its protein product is CASSSYPWTGEQYF.

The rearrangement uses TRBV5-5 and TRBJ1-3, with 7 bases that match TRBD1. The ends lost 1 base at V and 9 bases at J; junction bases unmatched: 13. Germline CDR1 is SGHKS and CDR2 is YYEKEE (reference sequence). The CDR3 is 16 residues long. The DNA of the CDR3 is TGTGCCAGCAGCTTGCACGCGGGACAGCCCGGGGGCACCATATATTTT. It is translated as CASSLHAGQPGGTIYF.

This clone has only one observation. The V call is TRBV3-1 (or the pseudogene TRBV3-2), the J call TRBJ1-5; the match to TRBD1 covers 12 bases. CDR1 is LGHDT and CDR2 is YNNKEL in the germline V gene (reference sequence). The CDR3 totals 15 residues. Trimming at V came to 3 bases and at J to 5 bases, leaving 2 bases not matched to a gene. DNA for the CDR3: TGTGCCAGCAGCCATGGGACAGGGGGCGATCAGCCCCAGCATTTT. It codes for CASSHGTGGDQPQHF.

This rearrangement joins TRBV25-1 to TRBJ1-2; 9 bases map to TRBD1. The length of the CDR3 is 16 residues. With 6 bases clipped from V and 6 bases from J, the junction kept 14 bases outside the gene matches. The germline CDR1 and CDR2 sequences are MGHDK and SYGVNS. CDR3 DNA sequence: TGTGCCAGCAGAACATCCTGGACAGGGGATGTTGATGGCTACACCTTC. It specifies CASRTSWTGDVDGYTF.

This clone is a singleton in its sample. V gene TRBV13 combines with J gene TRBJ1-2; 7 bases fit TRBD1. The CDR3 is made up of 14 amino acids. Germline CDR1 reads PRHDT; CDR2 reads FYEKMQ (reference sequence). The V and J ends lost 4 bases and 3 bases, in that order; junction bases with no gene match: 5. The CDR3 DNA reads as TGTGCCAGCAGCTCTACCGGGACAGACTATGGCTACACCTTC. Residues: CASSSTGTDYGYTF.

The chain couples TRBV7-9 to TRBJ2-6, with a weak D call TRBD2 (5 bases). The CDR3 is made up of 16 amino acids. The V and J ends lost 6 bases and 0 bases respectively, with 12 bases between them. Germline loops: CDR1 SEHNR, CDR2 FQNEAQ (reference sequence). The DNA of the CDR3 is TGTGCCAGCAGTTTGAGGACTGGCTCTGGGGCCAACGTCCTGACTTTC. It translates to CASSLRTGSGANVLTF. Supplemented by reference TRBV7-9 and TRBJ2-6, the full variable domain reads DTGVSQNPRHKITKRGQNVTFRCDPISEHNRLYWYRQTLGQGPEFLTYFQNEAQLEKSRLLSDRFSAERPKGSFSTLEIQRTEQGDSAMYLCASSLRTGSGANVLTFGAGSRLTVL.

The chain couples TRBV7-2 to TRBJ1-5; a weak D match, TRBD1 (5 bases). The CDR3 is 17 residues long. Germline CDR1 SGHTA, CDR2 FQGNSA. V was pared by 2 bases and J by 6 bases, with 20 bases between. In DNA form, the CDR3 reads TGTGCCAGCAGCTTAAAGCTGGGGGGTTGGGGACTTCAGCCCCAGCATTTT. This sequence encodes CASSLKLGGWGLQPQHF. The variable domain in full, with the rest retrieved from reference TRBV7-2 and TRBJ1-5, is GAGVSQSPSNKVTEKGKDVELRCDPISGHTALYWYRQSLGQGLEFLIYFQGNSAPDKSGLPSDRFSAERTGGSVSTLTIQRTQQEDSAVYLCASSLKLGGWGLQPQHFGDGTRLSIL.

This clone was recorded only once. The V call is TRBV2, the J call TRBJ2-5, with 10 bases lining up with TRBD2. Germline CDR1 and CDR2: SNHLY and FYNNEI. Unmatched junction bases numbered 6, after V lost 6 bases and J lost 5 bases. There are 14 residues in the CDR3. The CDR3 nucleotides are TGTGCCAGCAGACAAGCGGGGGGGCTTGAGACCCAGTACTTC. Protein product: CASRQAGGLETQYF. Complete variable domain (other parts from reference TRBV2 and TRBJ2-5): EPEVTQTPSHQVTQMGQEVILRCVPISNHLYFYWYRQILGQKVEFLVSFYNNEISEKSEIFDDQFSVERPDGSNFTLKIRSTKLEDSAMYFCASRQAGGLETQYFGPGTRLLVL.

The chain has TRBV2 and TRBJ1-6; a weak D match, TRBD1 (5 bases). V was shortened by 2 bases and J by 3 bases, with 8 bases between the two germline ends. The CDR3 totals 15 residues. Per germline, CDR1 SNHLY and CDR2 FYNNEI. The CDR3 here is CASSERGLYNSPLHF. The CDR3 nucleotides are TGTGCCAGCAGTGAAAGGGGACTCTATAATTCACCCCTCCACTTT.